This TCR beta chain is from a study of T cells in Graves' hyperthyroidism and ophthalmopathy. Study conclusions and caveats: Among clonotypes expanded in thyroid above 0.001, most were also found in blood. Separation of ophthalmopathy from stable hyperthyroidism was achieved by a 13 V-J model.

TCR beta CDR3 sequences were amplified from RNA transcripts. HTBI primers drove first-round RT-PCR of the TCR CDR3. MiXCR was run by TCRdb on the multiplex PCR reads, yielding one entry per CDR3 protein. The sample has a few hundred thousand distinct CDR3 sequences, 46% seen once. Newly diagnosed hyperthyroidism, duration under 2 months, in patients aged 18 to 65. V was clipped by 8 bases and J by 6 bases, with 17 bases between them. Germline values: CDR1 SQVTM, CDR2 ANQGSEA. The CDR3 sequence is 13 residues long. This clonotype was detected only a few times. Its antigen remains unknown. J is TRBJ1-5 and V is TRBV29-1, with D perhaps matching TRBD1 (6 bases). Sequencing input: peripheral blood or thyroid tissue (not recorded which). The sequence was obtained from a woman between 18 and 29 years old with Graves' hyperthyroidism. The CDR3 sequence: CSSRLQGTQPQHF. The CDR3 DNA follows: TGCAGCTCACGACTACAGGGAACTCAGCCCCAGCATTTT. Full variable domain (missing parts from reference TRBV29-1 and TRBJ1-5): SAVISQKPSRDICQRGTSLTIQCQVDSQVTMMFWYRQQPGQSLTLIATANQGSEATYESGFVIDKFPISRPNLTFSTLTVSNMSPEDSSIYLCSSRLQGTQPQHFGDGTRLSIL.